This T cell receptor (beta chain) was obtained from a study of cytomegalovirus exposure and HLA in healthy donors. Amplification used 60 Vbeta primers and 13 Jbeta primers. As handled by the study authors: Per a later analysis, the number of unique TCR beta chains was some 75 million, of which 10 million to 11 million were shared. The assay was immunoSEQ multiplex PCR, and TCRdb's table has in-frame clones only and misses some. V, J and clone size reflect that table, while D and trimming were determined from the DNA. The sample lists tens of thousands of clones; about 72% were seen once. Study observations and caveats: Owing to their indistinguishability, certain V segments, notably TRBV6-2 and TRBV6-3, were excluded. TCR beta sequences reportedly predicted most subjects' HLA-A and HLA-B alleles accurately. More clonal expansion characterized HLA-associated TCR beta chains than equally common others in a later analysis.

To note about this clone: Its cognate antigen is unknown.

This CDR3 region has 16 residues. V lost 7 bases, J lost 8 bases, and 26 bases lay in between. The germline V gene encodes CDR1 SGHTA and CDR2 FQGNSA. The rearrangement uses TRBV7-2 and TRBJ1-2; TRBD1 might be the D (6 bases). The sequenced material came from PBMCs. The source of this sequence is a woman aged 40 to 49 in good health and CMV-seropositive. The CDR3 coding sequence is TGTGCCAGCACCCTTAGGGGTGGAAACAGGGCGTACGGCTACACCTTC. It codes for CASTLRGGNRAYGYTF.